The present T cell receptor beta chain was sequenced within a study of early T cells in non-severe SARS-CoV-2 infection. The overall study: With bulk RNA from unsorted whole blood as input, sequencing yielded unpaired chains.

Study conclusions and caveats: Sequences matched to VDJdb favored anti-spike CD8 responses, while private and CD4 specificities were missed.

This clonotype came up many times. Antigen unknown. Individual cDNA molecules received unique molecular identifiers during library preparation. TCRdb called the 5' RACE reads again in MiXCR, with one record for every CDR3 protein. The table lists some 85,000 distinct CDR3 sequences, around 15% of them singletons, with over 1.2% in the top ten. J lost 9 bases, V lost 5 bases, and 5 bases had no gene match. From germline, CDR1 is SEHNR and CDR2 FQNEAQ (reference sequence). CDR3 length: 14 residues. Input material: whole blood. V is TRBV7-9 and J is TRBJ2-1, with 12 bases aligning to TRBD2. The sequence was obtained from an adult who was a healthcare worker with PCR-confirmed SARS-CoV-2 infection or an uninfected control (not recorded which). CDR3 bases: TGTGCCAGCAGCGCTAGCGGGGGGGCGAGTGAGCAGTTCTTC. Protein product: CASSASGGASEQFF.